The clone carrying this TCR beta chain is termed medium-sized. Its target is not known. These data belong to a study of neurological immune-mediated disorders. Study-level points and caveats: With the multiple sclerosis repertoire cluster, neither clinical nor MRI features showed any association. Repertoires from 18 of 34 multiple sclerosis patients grouped phylogenetically into a related-CDR3 cluster, suggesting a possible signature.

This CDR3 has 17 amino acids. Germline CDR1 and CDR2: SGHRS and YFSETQ. V was cut by 0 bases and J by 4 bases, with 19 bases left in between. TCRdb ran MiXCR on the 5' RACE reads and lists one entry per CDR3 protein. The profile shows more than 40,000 distinct CDR3 sequences, around 2% of them singletons. Specimen: PBMCs. The chain is built from TRBV5-1 and TRBJ2-5; D remains ambiguous. The receptor was derived from a woman in her forties with multiple sclerosis. CDR3 in amino acids: CASSLGRGRTQRETQYF. The DNA for the CDR3 is TGCGCCAGCAGCTTGGGTCGTGGTAGGACCCAACGAGAGACCCAGTACTTC.